These 12 T cell receptor beta chains came from one sample sequenced in a study of T cell responses to AZD1222 COVID-19 vaccine. Produced via immunoSEQ multiplex PCR; TCRdb's table is partial and in-frame only. The table includes 56,000 or so clones, approximately 80% detected once. Specimen: peripheral blood, collected 28 days after the second AZD1222 dose. The origin of the receptors is an adult who received the AZD1222 COVID-19 vaccine.

V gene TRBV30 combines with J gene TRBJ2-7; D gene unclear. Trimming cost V 1 base and J 7 bases, with 14 bases left between them. Germline V CDR1 and CDR2: GTSNPN, SVGIG (reference sequence). This CDR3 is 13 amino acids long. DNA for the CDR3: TGTGCCTGGAGTGGTTGGTCTGCCAGAGAGCAGTACTTC. Amino acids: CAWSGWSAREQYF.

V and J are TRBV10-3 and TRBJ2-7; the match to TRBD1 covers 7 bases. V was clipped by 5 bases and J by 11 bases; unmatched bases: 9. Germline CDR1 and CDR2: ENHRY and SYGVKD. The CDR3 is 12 residues long. This CDR3 is CAISPQEDRKYF. Here the CDR3 DNA reads TGTGCCATCAGTCCCCAGGAGGACAGGAAGTACTTC.

Only a few counts were recorded for this clone. The chain recombines TRBV3-1 (or the pseudogene TRBV3-2) with TRBJ1-3; D is undetermined. The CDR3 consists of 16 residues. CDR1 is LGHDT, CDR2 YNNKEL, per germline (reference sequence). V lost 4 bases, J lost 0 bases, and 13 bases lay in between. This chain's CDR3 is CASSPGRRGSGNTIYF. CDR3 DNA: TGTGCCAGCAGCCCGGGTAGACGGGGCTCTGGAAACACCATATATTTT.

The rearrangement uses TRBV6-2 or TRBV6-3 and TRBJ1-1; D not certain. Germline CDR1 is MNHEY and CDR2 is SVGEGT. V was trimmed by 4 bases and J by 8 bases, leaving 11 bases between them. The CDR3 is made up of 12 amino acids. As DNA, the CDR3 is TGTGCCAGCAGTTCCAGTGCCGGGGAAGCTTTCTTT. Amino acid sequence: CASSSSAGEAFF.

The V gene is TRBV5-4, the J gene TRBJ1-3, with D unclear. Between the trimmed V and J ends, which lost 0 bases and 4 bases, there was a span of 14 bases. CDR1 is SGHNT, CDR2 YYREEE, per germline (reference sequence). This CDR3 comprises 16 residues. The CDR3 reads CASSLAGSPTGNTIYF. DNA for the CDR3: TGTGCCAGCAGCTTGGCCGGCAGTCCCACGGGAAACACCATATATTTT.

The J gene is TRBJ2-2, the V gene TRBV19; D is ambiguous. V was trimmed by 6 bases and J by 4 bases, leaving 6 bases between them. Germline values: CDR1 LNHDA, CDR2 SQIVND (reference sequence). The CDR3 is made up of 12 amino acids. CDR3 in DNA: TGTGCCAGTAGCCCTACCACCGGGGAGCTGTTTTTT. This sequence encodes CASSPTTGELFF.

The chain links TRBV30 to TRBJ2-5; 7 bases match TRBD2. V lost 1 base, J lost 13 bases, and 9 bases stayed unmatched. Germline CDR1 reads GTSNPN; CDR2 reads SVGIG (reference sequence). This CDR3 is 12 amino acids long. DNA for the CDR3: TGTGCCTGGAGTGGCCTTGGGGCTAGCGGGTACTTC. Translating gives CAWSGLGASGYF. Full variable domain (missing parts from reference TRBV30 and TRBJ2-5): SQTIHQWPATLVQPVGSPLSLECTVEGTSNPNLYWYRQAAGRGLQLLFYSVGIGQISSEVPQNLSASRPQDRQFILSSKKLLLSDSGFYLCAWSGLGASGYFGPGTRLLVL.

This clone has only a few counts. The chain uses TRBV20-1 and TRBJ2-7, with no clear D. Germline V gene sequence: CDR1 DFQATT, CDR2 SNEGSKA (reference sequence). With 3 bases removed from V and 6 bases from J, the gap between germline ends came to 12 bases. There are 12 residues in the CDR3. The CDR3 coding sequence is TGCAGTGCTAGTAGTTCCGCAACCGAGCAGTACTTC. The encoded protein is CSASSSATEQYF.

The J gene is TRBJ2-3, the V gene TRBV5-1; D possibly corresponds to TRBD2 (5 bases). CDR1 and CDR2 from the germline V gene are SGHRS and YFSETQ. The ends were cut back, 0 bases at V and 4 bases at J, with 12 bases in the middle. The CDR3 covers 15 residues. The CDR3 loop is CASSLAASPSDTQYF. Here the CDR3 DNA reads TGCGCCAGCAGCTTGGCGGCTAGCCCCTCAGATACGCAGTATTTT.

J is TRBJ1-4 and V is TRBV5-4; D ambiguous. Germline CDR1 reads SGHNT; CDR2 reads YYREEE (reference sequence). This CDR3 contains 14 residues. Trimming took off 4 bases at V and 1 base at J, with 8 bases between the two ends. The CDR3 DNA sequence: TGTGCCAGCAGCAGAGGAGGAACTAATGAAAAACTGTTTTTT. The encoded protein is CASSRGGTNEKLFF.

This chain joins TRBV5-8 and TRBJ1-1; D ambiguous. The CDR3 has 13 residues. From germline, CDR1 is SGHTS and CDR2 YDEGEE. V lost 3 bases, J lost 2 bases, and 8 bases lay in between. The CDR3: CASSSGANTEAFF. Here the CDR3 DNA reads TGTGCCAGCAGCTCGGGTGCTAACACTGAAGCTTTCTTT.

This clone has just a few counts. The rearrangement uses TRBV5-1 and TRBJ1-1, with a tentative D call TRBD1 (5 bases). The CDR3 length is 13 residues. Germline lookup yields CDR1 SGHRS and CDR2 YFSETQ. V was pared by 0 bases and J by 3 bases, with 6 bases between. The CDR3 sequence is CASSLGQYTEAFF. The CDR3 region has the DNA TGCGCCAGCAGCTTGGGACAGTACACTGAAGCTTTCTTT.